This T cell receptor (beta chain) was captured in a study of T cells in Graves' hyperthyroidism and ophthalmopathy. Study at large: Peripheral blood sampling occurred at initial diagnosis, before any treatment.

Germline CDR1 and CDR2: SQVTM and ANQGSEA. The ends were cut back, 0 bases at V and 8 bases at J, with 13 bases in the middle. The CDR3 contains 13 residues. Amplified TCR beta CDR3 regions came from RNA transcripts. Researchers ran a first-round RT-PCR on the TCR CDR3 using the HTBI primer set. TCRdb used MiXCR to reprocess the multiplex PCR reads, holding one entry per CDR3 protein. Of a few hundred thousand distinct CDR3 sequences listed, roughly an eighth are singletons. The receptor was derived from a woman aged 18-35 years with Graves' hyperthyroidism. The source material was blood. V and J are TRBV29-1 and TRBJ1-2, with a possible D match to TRBD1 (6 bases). The CDR3 loop is CSVEELRGRGYTF. CDR3 sequence (DNA): TGCAGCGTTGAAGAGCTCCGGGGGCGAGGCTACACCTTC.